This T cell receptor (beta chain) was captured in a study of control samples from healthy donors and cancer patients. The assay was immunoSEQ multiplex PCR, and TCRdb's table has in-frame clones only and misses some. The data show approximately 100,000 clones, around nine tenths seen once. This CDR3 spans 15 amino acids. Germline V gives CDR1 SGHKS, CDR2 YYEKEE (reference sequence). V was pared by 0 bases and J by 0 bases, with 7 bases between. Sequenced material: blood. The rearrangement joins TRBV5-5 to TRBJ2-1, with D hard to call. The origin of this receptor is a man aged 30 to 39 in good health. The CDR3 nucleotides read TGTGCCAGCAGCTTGGAGCCCGACTCCTACAATGAGCAGTTCTTC. This codes for CASSLEPDSYNEQFF.